This T cell receptor beta chain is from a study of OX40 agonist ivuxolimab in advanced cancers. As for the study in general: Ivuxolimab doses were 0.01, 0.1, 0.3, 1.5, 3 or 10 mg/kg every 2 weeks. Hepatocellular carcinoma, melanoma, renal cell or head and neck cancer occurred in dose-escalation patients.

Comments on this clone: Its antigen is not known.

Study-wide findings and caveats: The study found that CD8+ T cells averaged more expanded clones than CD4+. Antigen targets of the expanded peripheral T cells went undetermined.

This table comes from immunoSEQ multiplex PCR, and its TCRdb copy is limited to in-frame clones, with some not included. The sample records tens of thousands of clones, around 86% being singletons. The V gene lost 9 bases and the J gene lost 2 bases, with 10 bases spanning the gap. Per the germline V gene, CDR1 is LNHDA and CDR2 is SQIVND (reference sequence). The length of the CDR3 is 12 residues. The TCR comes from an adult with an advanced solid tumor such as melanoma, head and neck, liver or kidney cancer. The input for sequencing was CD4+ or CD8+ T cells sorted from blood, taken in a trial of the OX40 agonist ivuxolimab. V gene TRBV19 combines with J gene TRBJ1-2; D remains ambiguous. The CDR3 DNA follows: TGTGCCAGCTCGTTGCTGAACTATGGCTACACCTTC. Translation gives CASSLLNYGYTF.